Below, 32 T cell receptor beta chains from the same sample are listed, as sequenced in a study of tumor-infiltrating lymphocytes in primary liver carcinoma. Starting material for RNA and DNA co-extraction consisted of roughly 19-34 mg of unsorted bulk tissue. cDNA specific to TCR beta was made from roughly 500 ng of total RNA, with a constant-region primer employed for priming. Researchers made the TCR beta libraries by running three nested multiplex PCR rounds with slightly modified ARM-PCR. Investigators reported that the first two PCR rounds, at roughly 10 cycles each, used TRBV1-TRBV30 forward primers with a C-beta reverse primer. TCRdb re-analysed the multiplex PCR reads in MiXCR, keeping a single row per CDR3 protein. The repertoire holds 20,000 to 25,000 distinct CDR3 sequences, about 65% seen once, with 41% in the top ten. The sample was liver tumor tissue from sampling region 1. The sample's subset: tumor region T1, superior pole. The source is a man in his forties with primary liver carcinoma and hepatitis B virus infection.

This clonotype has only a few counts. This may be a read error: a much more frequent sequence differs by one nucleotide. The J gene is TRBJ1-1, the V gene TRBV7-9, with 8 bases aligning to TRBD1. Germline assignment: CDR1 SEHNR and CDR2 FQNEAQ (reference sequence). The junction had 9 bases not matched to a gene; V was cut back by 3 bases and J by 6 bases. This CDR3 contains 15 residues. The CDR3 nucleotides read TGTGCCAGCAGCTTTACCGGGACAGGCGATGCTGAAGCTTTCTTT. Translating it yields CASSFTGTGDAEAFF.

In regard to this clonotype: Mismatch with germline at one junction end may stem from a read error. The chain couples TRBV11-2 to TRBJ2-2; D might be TRBD1 or TRBD2, each matching 5 bases. This CDR3 contains 17 residues. Looked up from germline, CDR1 is SGHAT and CDR2 is FQNNGV. CDR3 nucleotide sequence: TGCGCCAGCAGCTTAGCATTAAGAGGGGCGAGCACCGCGGAGCTGTTTTTT. Translation: CASSLALRGASTAELFF.

This clonotype appeared many times. At one boundary the junction diverges from the germline segment, which might be a read error. The V and J genes are TRBV7-6 and TRBJ1-1, with 7 bases identical to TRBD1. The germline gives CDR1 SGHVS, CDR2 FNYEAQ. This CDR3 has 13 amino acids. CDR3: CASSQTGNTEASF. The DNA of the CDR3 is TGTGCCAGCAGCCAGACAGGGAACACTGAAGCTTCCTTT.

The chain recombines TRBV12-3 or TRBV12-4 with TRBJ1-5; D unclear. The DNA end is a closer match to TRBJ2-3, so the J assignment may be wrong. The CDR3 totals 15 residues. CDR3 sequence reads: CASTFEQGSNQPQYF. CDR3 bases: TGTGCCAGCACTTTTGAGCAAGGAAGCAATCAGCCCCAGTATTTT.

This chain uses TRBV20-1 with TRBJ2-3, with 12 bases fitting TRBD2. Germline CDR1 is DFQATT and CDR2 is SNEGSKA (reference sequence). V shed 5 bases, J shed 3 bases, and the junction held 6 bases outside the gene matches. CDR3 size: 15 residues. CDR3 sequence reads: CSAPGLAGGTDTQYF. The CDR3 DNA sequence: TGCAGTGCTCCCGGGCTAGCGGGAGGGACAGATACGCAGTATTTT.

This clonotype was seen a single time. A much larger clone is a single base away; this may be a read error. The chain links TRBV29-1 to TRBJ2-5; D is ambiguous. Per the germline V gene, CDR1 is SQVTM and CDR2 is ANQGSEA. The CDR3 extends over 12 amino acids. The CDR3 reads CGVDRNQETQYF. CDR3 DNA: TGCGGCGTTGATCGGAACCAAGAGACCCAGTACTTC. Drawing the rest from reference TRBV29-1 and TRBJ2-5, the complete variable domain is SAVISQKPSRDICQRGTSLTIQCQVDSQVTMMFWYRQQPGQSLTLIATANQGSEATYESGFVIDKFPISRPNLTFSTLTVSNMSPEDSSIYLCGVDRNQETQYFGPGTRLLVL.

As to this clonotype: This likely comes from a read error, as the CDR3 has no conserved phenylalanine or tryptophan at its end. The rearrangement joins TRBV24-1 to TRBJ2-5, with a possible D match to TRBD1 (6 bases). Trimming stripped 4 bases from V and 5 bases from J, with 19 bases between. Germline V gene sequence: CDR1 KGHDR, CDR2 SFDVKD. This CDR3 contains 16 residues. CDR3 amino acids: CATSEPGHGVWETQYL. The CDR3 DNA is TGTGCCACCAGTGAGCCGGGACACGGTGTATGGGAGACCCAGTACTTA.

Turning to this clonotype: The junction departs from the called germline gene at one end, perhaps through a read error. This rearrangement joins TRBV12-3 or TRBV12-4 to TRBJ2-6; D remains ambiguous. This CDR3 spans 15 amino acids. The CDR3 here is CASTLSRSRANVLTF. The CDR3 DNA reads as TGTGCCAGTACCCTCTCCCGCTCTAGGGCCAACGTCCTAACTTTC.

The J gene is TRBJ2-7, the V gene TRBV6-5, with 7 bases that match TRBD1. Trimming removed 9 bases from V and 4 bases from J; junction bases left unmatched: 18. Germline V gene lookup returns CDR1 MNHEY and CDR2 SVGAGI. CDR3 size: 16 residues. CDR3 DNA sequence: TGTGCCAGTAGGCCCGGACAGGTATCATCCTTTTACGAGCAGTACTTC. Its protein is CASRPGQVSSFYEQYF.

The gene calls are TRBV29-1 and TRBJ2-7; perhaps TRBD1 as D (5 bases). Germline loops: CDR1 SQVTM, CDR2 ANQGSEA. V lost 6 bases and J lost 10, with 22 bases in between. This CDR3 is 13 amino acids long. This chain's CDR3 is CSVLTRVPDGQYF. The DNA of the CDR3 is TGCAGCGTCCTTACCAGGGTTCCGGACGGACAGTACTTC.

This clonotype is a singleton in its sample. One junction end disagrees with the germline gene, perhaps due to a read error. The J gene is TRBJ1-4, the V gene TRBV4-1, with D hard to call. There are 19 residues in the CDR3. Per the germline V gene, CDR1 is MGHRA and CDR2 is YSYEKL. CDR3 sequence: CASSQNRQDGTGTNEKLLF. The CDR3 coding sequence is TGCGCCAGCAGCCAGAATAGGCAGGATGGTACCGGAACTAATGAAAAACTGCTTTTT.

Comment on this clonotype: An end of the junction does not agree with germline; a read error may underlie this. This chain uses TRBV4-2 with TRBJ1-2; D is possibly TRBD1 (6 bases). The V gene's germline CDR1 is LGHNA and CDR2 YNFKEQ. This CDR3 has 15 residues. CDR3 protein: CASSQDMGRGVGYTF. The CDR3 DNA reads TGTGCCAGTAGCCAGGATATGGGCAGGGGTGTTGGCTACACCTTC.

Comment on this clonotype: Lacking the conserved final phenylalanine or tryptophan, this CDR3 likely reflects a read error. The rearrangement uses TRBV5-4 and TRBJ2-3; the D gene could be TRBD1 or TRBD2 (5 bases each). Germline V gene lookup returns CDR1 SGHNT and CDR2 YYREEE (reference sequence). The CDR3 has 14 residues. Trimming cost V 4 bases and J 6 bases, with 15 bases left between them. The CDR3 DNA follows: TGTGCCAGCAGCCCCGGGACCACACTTGATACGCAGTATGCT. Residues: CASSPGTTLDTQYA.

As to this clonotype: An end of the junction does not agree with germline; a read error may underlie this. V usage is TRBV10-1 and J usage is TRBJ2-3; no clear D. CDR1 WNHNN and CDR2 SYGVQD come from the germline V gene (reference sequence). This CDR3 region has 14 residues. The CDR3 here is CASNEHGSRDTQYF. The CDR3 nucleotides are TGCGCCAGCAATGAGCATGGAAGCAGGGATACGCAGTATTTT.

This clonotype was observed at least ten times. J is TRBJ1-2 and V is TRBV9; D is possibly TRBD1 (6 bases). Trimming cost V 4 bases and J 8 bases, with 15 bases left between them. Germline loops: CDR1 SGDLS, CDR2 YYNGEE. The length of the CDR3 is 13 residues. The CDR3 region is CASSTTRGYGYTF. In DNA form, the CDR3 reads TGTGCCAGCAGCACTACGAGGGGGTACGGCTACACCTTC.

Comment on this clonotype: No conserved phenylalanine or tryptophan is present at the end of the CDR3, so a read error is the likely explanation. The chain joins TRBV29-1 to TRBJ2-7, with D possibly matching TRBD1 (5 bases). The CDR3 covers 11 residues. CDR1 and CDR2 from the germline V gene are SQVTM and ANQGSEA. Trimming cost V 8 bases and J 5 bases, with 13 bases left between them. The CDR3 reads CSSRVVDEQYI. Written as DNA, the CDR3 is TGCAGCAGCAGGGTAGTGGACGAGCAGTACATC.

In its sample, this clonotype was seen many times. The V gene is TRBV19, the J gene TRBJ2-1, with 13 bases that match TRBD2. CDR1 and CDR2 from the germline V gene are LNHDA and SQIVND (reference sequence). The CDR3 runs 17 residues. J lost 4 bases, V lost 4 bases, and 7 bases had no gene match. The CDR3 here is CASSTPGLAGIYNEQFF. Written as DNA, the CDR3 is TGTGCCAGTAGTACACCGGGACTAGCGGGAATATACAATGAGCAGTTCTTC.

The J gene is TRBJ2-7, the V gene TRBV9, with TRBD2 identical over 8 bases. CDR3 length: 14 residues. Germline V CDR1 and CDR2: SGDLS, YYNGEE. V shed 4 bases, J shed 3 bases, and the junction held 6 bases outside the gene matches. The CDR3 region has the DNA TGTGCCAGCAGCCCCGGGACTAGAAACTACGAGCAGTACTTC. This codes for CASSPGTRNYEQYF.

A word on this clonotype: The junction shows a germline mismatch at one end, possibly a read error. This chain joins TRBV5-1 and TRBJ2-1, with 10 positions matching TRBD2. The CDR3 spans 17 residues. Germline V gene sequence: CDR1 SGHRS, CDR2 YFSETQ. The CDR3 coding sequence is TGCGTCAGCATCAGCCCTCTAGCGGGAGTCTTCTACAATGAGCAGTTCTTC. Protein product: CVSISPLAGVFYNEQFF.

On this clonotype itself: Its ends do not fully match the called genes, so a read error is possible. This chain links TRBV14 with TRBJ2-3, with 8 bases that match TRBD2. The CDR3 has 18 residues. CDR1 is SGHDN and CDR2 is FVKESK in the germline V gene. The DNA for the CDR3 is TGTGCCAGTAGCCAAGGGTTCGGGGCTAGCGGGAGCACAGATACGCAGTATTTT. It specifies CASSQGFGASGSTDTQYF.

Comments on this clonotype: Relative to the germline gene, one junction end is altered; a read error may explain this. V is TRBV29-1 and J is TRBJ2-1; tentatively, D is TRBD1 (7 bases). Looked up from germline, CDR1 is SQVTM and CDR2 is ANQGSEA. The CDR3 extends over 12 amino acids. The CDR3 DNA reads as TGCAGTGCCCGTCCAGGGGGGAATGATCAGTCCTTC. Its protein product is CSARPGGNDQSF.

The V call is TRBV4-2, the J call TRBJ2-2; D might be TRBD1 (6 bases). Per germline, CDR1 LGHNA and CDR2 YNFKEQ. The ends were cut back, 3 bases at V and 1 base at J, with 15 bases in the middle. The CDR3 is 17 amino acids. This CDR3 is CASSQDRTVRNTGELFF. CDR3 DNA: TGTGCCAGCAGCCAGGATAGGACAGTGCGGAACACCGGGGAGCTGTTTTTT.

In regard to this clonotype: Because the CDR3 is missing its conserved closing phenylalanine or tryptophan, this is likely a read error. The rearrangement uses TRBV29-1 and TRBJ1-2, with 10 bases that match TRBD1. CDR3 length: 13 amino acids. The V gene's germline CDR1 is SQVTM and CDR2 ANQGSEA. CDR3 bases: TGTAGCGTTACTCGGGACAGGGGACGTGGCTACACCTCC. This codes for CSVTRDRGRGYTS.

This clonotype was picked up a small number of times. Compared with germline, one end of the junction differs, possibly owing to a read error. The chain carries TRBV5-6 and TRBJ1-5, with D possibly being TRBD1 (5 bases). This CDR3 spans 19 amino acids. Germline CDR1 is SGHDT and CDR2 is YYEEEE. CDR3 in DNA: TGTGCCGGCAGCCTCTCGATTCAAAGGGGTTTTTTCGGCAATCGGCCCCAGCATTTT. Translated, it gives CAGSLSIQRGFFGNRPQHF.

This rearrangement joins TRBV11-1 to TRBJ2-1; 10 positions agree with TRBD2. The germline gives CDR1 SGHAT, CDR2 FQDESV (reference sequence). V shed 8 bases and J 9 bases; nucleotides not matched to a gene: 13. This CDR3 region has 15 residues. The CDR3 reads CASYKGLAKRGEQFF. The CDR3 bases are TGTGCCAGCTACAAGGGACTAGCGAAACGAGGTGAGCAGTTCTTC.

Remarks on this clonotype: A read error may produce the germline difference seen at one junction end. The chain employs TRBV11-2 and TRBJ1-4; no clear D gene. CDR1 and CDR2 (germline): SGHAT, FQNNGV. The CDR3 covers 15 residues. CDR3 loop: CASSLDRFANEELFF. The CDR3 DNA sequence: TGTGCCAGCAGCTTAGACAGGTTCGCTAATGAAGAACTGTTTTTC.

For this clonotype: A much bigger clone sits one base away, suggesting this may be a read error. V gene TRBV9 combines with J gene TRBJ1-4; D gene uncertain. CDR1 SGDLS and CDR2 YYNGEE come from the germline V gene. This CDR3 is built from 16 residues. The CDR3 loop is CVSSVGGRVGGEKLFF. The CDR3 bases are TGTGTCAGCAGCGTAGGAGGTAGGGTAGGAGGAGAAAAACTGTTTTTT. The full variable domain, with the rest looked up from reference TRBV9 and TRBJ1-4, is DSGVTQTPKHLITATGQRVTLRCSPRSGDLSVYWYQQSLDQGLQFLIQYYNGEERAKGNILERFSAQQFPDLHSELNLSSLELGDSALYFCVSSVGGRVGGEKLFFGSGTQLSVL.

This clonotype was observed at least ten times. The J gene is TRBJ2-3, the V gene TRBV28; 7 bases agree with TRBD1. This CDR3 spans 14 amino acids. J lost 2 bases, V lost 5 bases, and 4 bases had no gene match. Germline V lookup: CDR1 MDHEN, CDR2 SYDVKM. The CDR3 coding sequence is TGTGCCAGCAGTCGGGGACAGTCCACAGATACGCAGTATTTT. Amino acid sequence: CASSRGQSTDTQYF.

Regarding this clonotype: Since no conserved phenylalanine or tryptophan closes the CDR3, a read error is the likely cause. J is TRBJ2-7 and V is TRBV6-5, with D perhaps assigned TRBD1 or TRBD2 (7 bases each). Germline V gene data show CDR1 as MNHEY and CDR2 as SVGAGI. The CDR3 spans 13 residues. CDR3 region: CASGIKGAGEQYL. The CDR3 bases are TGCGCCAGCGGGATAAAGGGGGCCGGCGAGCAGTACCTC.

In regard to this clonotype: At one end the junction does not follow the germline gene, possibly because of a read error. The genes are TRBV11-2 and TRBJ2-5; possible D gene TRBD2, 5 bases. The CDR3 consists of 18 residues. CDR1 is SGHAT and CDR2 is FQNNGV in the germline V gene. The CDR3 is CASNLAMLALGKKETQYF. The DNA for the CDR3 is TGTGCTAGCAACTTAGCGATGCTAGCCCTGGGAAAAAAAGAGACCCAGTACTTC.

The chain combines TRBV11-2 with TRBJ2-5; D is uncertain. The CDR3 has 12 residues. Trimming took 8 bases from V and 3 from J, leaving 10 bases between them. Germline V gene sequence: CDR1 SGHAT, CDR2 FQNNGV. In DNA, the CDR3 is TGTGCCAGCTTAGTTCTGGAAGAGACCCAGTACTTC. This translates into CASLVLEETQYF.

This clonotype was recorded a few times. Given a much more abundant clone one base away, this may be a read error. The gene calls are TRBV11-2 and TRBJ2-7, with D perhaps TRBD1 (6 bases). The CDR3 extends over 16 amino acids. Germline assignment: CDR1 SGHAT and CDR2 FQNNGV. V was trimmed by 5 bases and J by 2 bases, leaving 19 bases between them. The CDR3 spells CASSVRGRGPTYEQYF. CDR3 sequence (DNA): TGTGCCAGCAGCGTCAGGGGCAGGGGTCCTACCTACGAGCAGTACTTC.